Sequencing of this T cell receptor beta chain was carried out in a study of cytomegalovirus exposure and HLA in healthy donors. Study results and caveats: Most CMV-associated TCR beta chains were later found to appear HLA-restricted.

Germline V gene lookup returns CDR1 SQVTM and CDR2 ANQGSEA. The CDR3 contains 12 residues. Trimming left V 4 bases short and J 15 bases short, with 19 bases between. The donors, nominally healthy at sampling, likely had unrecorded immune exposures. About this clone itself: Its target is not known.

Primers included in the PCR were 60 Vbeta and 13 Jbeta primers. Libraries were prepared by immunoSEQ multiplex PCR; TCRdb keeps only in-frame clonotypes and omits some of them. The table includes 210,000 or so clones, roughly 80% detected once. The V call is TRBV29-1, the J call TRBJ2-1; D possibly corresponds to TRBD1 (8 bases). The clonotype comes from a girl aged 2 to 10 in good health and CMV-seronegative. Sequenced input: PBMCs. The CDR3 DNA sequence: TGCAGCGTTGCCGGGGGAGGGGACAGGTTGTTCTTC. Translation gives CSVAGGGDRLFF.